A selection of T cell receptor beta chains follows, all from one sample in a study of CD8 T cells in Susac syndrome. TCRdb processed the immunoSEQ multiplex PCR reads anew with MiXCR; each CDR3 protein has one entry. In the table there are roughly 190,000 distinct CDR3 sequences, 91% of which are singletons. The specimen sequenced was CD4+ T cells from PBMCs. These receptors were taken from a human donor with Susac syndrome. Each CDR3 is given with its conserved first and last residue. D genes are given only for firm matches. Rows give clone size only sometimes, using once, few, many, or a class for an expanded clone.

J gene	clone size	V gene	D gene	CDR3 protein	CDR3 DNA
TRBJ2-2	-	TRBV20-1	TRBD1	CSAIGGAQGAGELFF	TGCAGTGCCATTGGAGGAGCGCAGGGGGCCGGGGAGCTGTTTTTT
TRBJ2-3	-	TRBV9	-	CASSVQGGWTDTQYF	TGTGCCAGCAGCGTCCAGGGGGGTTGGACAGATACGCAGTATTTT
TRBJ2-5	-	TRBV6-6	-	CASTPPVGETQYF	TGTGCCAGCACCCCACCGGTCGGGGAGACCCAGTACTTC
TRBJ2-3	-	TRBV3-1	-	CASSHGQRSDTQYF	TGTGCCAGCAGCCATGGGCAGCGGTCAGATACGCAGTATTTT
TRBJ2-1	-	TRBV7-3	TRBD1	CASSSRTGDVEFF	TGTGCCAGCAGCTCCCGGACAGGGGATGTAGAGTTCTTC
TRBJ2-7	-	TRBV18	TRBD2	CASSLLAGGSYEQYF	TGTGCCAGCTCGTTACTAGCGGGAGGCTCCTACGAGCAGTACTTC
TRBJ2-5	-	TRBV30	-	CAWSYKVQETQYF	TGTGCCTGGAGTTACAAGGTTCAAGAGACCCAGTACTTC
TRBJ2-6	-	TRBV9	-	CASSVAGHLFSGANVLTF	TGTGCCAGCAGCGTAGCGGGACACTTATTCTCTGGGGCCAACGTCCTGACTTTC
TRBJ2-1	-	TRBV29-1	TRBD1	CSVRYPGQGFSNEQFF	TGCAGCGTTCGATATCCGGGACAGGGCTTCAGCAATGAGCAGTTCTTC
TRBJ2-7	-	TRBV9	TRBD2	CASSVTSGTTYEQYF	TGTGCCAGCAGCGTAACTAGCGGGACTACCTACGAGCAGTACTTC
TRBJ2-2	-	TRBV9	-	CASSAESGLNTGELFF	TGTGCCAGCAGCGCCGAATCGGGGCTTAACACCGGGGAGCTGTTTTTT
TRBJ2-1	-	TRBV5-4	TRBD2	CASSLKYGRSYNEQFF	TGTGCCAGCAGCTTGAAGTACGGGAGGTCCTACAATGAGCAGTTCTTC
TRBJ1-2	-	TRBV11-2	-	CASSLVPEGAYTF	TGTGCCAGCAGCTTAGTACCCGAGGGAGCCTACACCTTC
TRBJ1-2	-	TRBV7-3	-	CASSPGHGGYTF	TGTGCCAGCAGCCCAGGGCACGGTGGCTACACCTTC
TRBJ1-5	-	TRBV5-7	-	CASSLGSRNQPQHF	TGTGCCAGCAGCTTGGGCTCGCGCAATCAGCCCCAGCATTTT
TRBJ1-6	-	TRBV20-1	-	CSARVGNFASPLHF	TGCAGTGCTAGAGTAGGGAACTTTGCTTCACCCCTCCACTTT
TRBJ2-4	-	TRBV28	-	CASSPGRIQNIQYF	TGTGCCAGCAGTCCGGGACGGATCCAAAACATTCAGTACTTC
TRBJ2-1	-	TRBV7-2	TRBD1	CASSQTGAHNEQFF	TGTGCCAGCAGCCAGACAGGGGCCCACAATGAGCAGTTCTTC
TRBJ2-5	once	TRBV9	-	CASSAGVGGEETQYF	TGTGCCAGCAGCGCTGGGGTGGGCGGAGAAGAGACCCAGTACTTC
TRBJ2-5	-	TRBV9	TRBD2	CASSVADIAGGKQETQYF	TGTGCCAGCAGCGTAGCTGACATAGCGGGGGGAAAACAAGAGACCCAGTACTTC